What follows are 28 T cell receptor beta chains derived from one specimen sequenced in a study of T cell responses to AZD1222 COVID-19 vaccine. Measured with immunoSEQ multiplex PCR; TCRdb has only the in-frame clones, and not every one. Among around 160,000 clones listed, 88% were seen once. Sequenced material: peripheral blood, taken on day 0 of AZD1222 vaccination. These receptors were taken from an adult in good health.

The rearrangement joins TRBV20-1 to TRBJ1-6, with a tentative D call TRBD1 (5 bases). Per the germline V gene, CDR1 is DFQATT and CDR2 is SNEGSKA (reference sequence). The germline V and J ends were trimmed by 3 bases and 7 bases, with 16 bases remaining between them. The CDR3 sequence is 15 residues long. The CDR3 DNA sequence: TGCAGTGCTAGTGTGAGGCAGGGTGGGAATTCACCCCTCCACTTT. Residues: CSASVRQGGNSPLHF.

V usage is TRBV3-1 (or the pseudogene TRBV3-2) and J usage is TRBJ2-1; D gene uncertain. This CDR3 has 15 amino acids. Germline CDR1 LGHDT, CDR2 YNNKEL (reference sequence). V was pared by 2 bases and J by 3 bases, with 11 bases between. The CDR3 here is CASSQFKISYNEQFF. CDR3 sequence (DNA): TGTGCCAGCAGCCAATTCAAGATTAGCTACAATGAGCAGTTCTTC.

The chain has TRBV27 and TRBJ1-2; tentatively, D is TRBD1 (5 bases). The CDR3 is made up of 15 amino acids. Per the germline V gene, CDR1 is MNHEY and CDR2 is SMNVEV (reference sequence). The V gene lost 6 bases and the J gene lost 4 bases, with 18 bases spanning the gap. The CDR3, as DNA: TGTGCCAGCAGGGACCGGGGGGAGGTAGGCTATGGCTACACCTTC. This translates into CASRDRGEVGYGYTF.

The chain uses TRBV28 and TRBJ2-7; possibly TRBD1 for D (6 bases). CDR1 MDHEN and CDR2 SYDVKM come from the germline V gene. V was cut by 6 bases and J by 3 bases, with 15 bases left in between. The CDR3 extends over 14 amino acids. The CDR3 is CASSRPGVYYEQYF. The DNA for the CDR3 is TGTGCCAGCAGCCGGCCAGGGGTCTACTACGAGCAGTACTTC. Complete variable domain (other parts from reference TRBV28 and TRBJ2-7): DVKVTQSSRYLVKRTGEKVFLECVQDMDHENMFWYRQDPGLGLRLIYFSYDVKMKEKGDIPEGYSVSREKKERFSLILESASTNQTSMYLCASSRPGVYYEQYFGPGTRLTVT.

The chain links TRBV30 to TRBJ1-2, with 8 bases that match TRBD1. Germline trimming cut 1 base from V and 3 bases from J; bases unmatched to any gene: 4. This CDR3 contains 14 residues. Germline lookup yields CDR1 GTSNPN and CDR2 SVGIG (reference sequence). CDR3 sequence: CAWSGQGAYYGYTF. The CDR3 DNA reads TGTGCCTGGAGTGGCCAGGGGGCTTACTATGGCTACACCTTC.

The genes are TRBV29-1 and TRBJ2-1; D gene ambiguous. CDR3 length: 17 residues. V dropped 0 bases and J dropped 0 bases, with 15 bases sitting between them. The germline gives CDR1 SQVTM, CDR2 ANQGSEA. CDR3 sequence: CSVEDFGGLSSYNEQFF. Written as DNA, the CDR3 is TGCAGCGTTGAAGATTTCGGTGGCTTAAGCTCCTACAATGAGCAGTTCTTC.

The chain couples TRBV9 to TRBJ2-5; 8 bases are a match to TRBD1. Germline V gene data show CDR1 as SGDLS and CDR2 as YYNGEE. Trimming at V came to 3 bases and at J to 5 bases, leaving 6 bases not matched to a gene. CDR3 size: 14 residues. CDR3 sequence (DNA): TGTGCCAGCAGCGCACAGGGGGGACACGAGACCCAGTACTTC. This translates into CASSAQGGHETQYF.

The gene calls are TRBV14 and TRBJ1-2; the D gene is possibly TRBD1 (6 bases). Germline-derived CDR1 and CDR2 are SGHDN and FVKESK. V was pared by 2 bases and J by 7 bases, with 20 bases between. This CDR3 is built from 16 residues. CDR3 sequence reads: CASSQRPGELRGGYTF. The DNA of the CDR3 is TGTGCCAGCAGCCAAAGACCAGGGGAACTGCGAGGTGGCTACACCTTC. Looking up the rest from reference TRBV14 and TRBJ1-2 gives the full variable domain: EAGVTQFPSHSVIEKGQTVTLRCDPISGHDNLYWYRRVMGKEIKFLLHFVKESKQDESGMPNNRFLAERTGGTYSTLKVQPAELEDSGVYFCASSQRPGELRGGYTFGSGTRLTVV.

As DNA, the CDR3 is TGTGCCAGCAGACCCCCCGGGGTGGGGGGCTACACCTTC. This sequence encodes CASRPPGVGGYTF. This chain uses TRBV5-4 with TRBJ1-2, with D uncertain. The CDR3 runs 13 residues. Germline V gene sequence: CDR1 SGHNT, CDR2 YYREEE (reference sequence). The V end lost 5 bases, the J end lost 8 bases, and 16 bases lay between the germline ends.

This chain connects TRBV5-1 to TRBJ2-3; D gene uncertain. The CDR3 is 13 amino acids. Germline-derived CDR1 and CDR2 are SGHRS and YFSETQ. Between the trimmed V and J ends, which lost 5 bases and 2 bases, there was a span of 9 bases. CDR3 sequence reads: CASSPLPTDTQYF. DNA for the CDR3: TGCGCCAGCAGTCCCCTTCCCACAGATACGCAGTATTTT.

The DNA for the CDR3 is TGCGCCAGCAGCTTGATCCCACAGGGAATTATGGAAGCTTTCTTT. Its protein product is CASSLIPQGIMEAFF. The chain recombines TRBV5-1 with TRBJ1-1; weak D call: TRBD1 (6 bases). The length of the CDR3 is 15 residues. V lost 1 base and J 8 bases, leaving 18 bases between the germline ends. Germline values: CDR1 SGHRS, CDR2 YFSETQ.

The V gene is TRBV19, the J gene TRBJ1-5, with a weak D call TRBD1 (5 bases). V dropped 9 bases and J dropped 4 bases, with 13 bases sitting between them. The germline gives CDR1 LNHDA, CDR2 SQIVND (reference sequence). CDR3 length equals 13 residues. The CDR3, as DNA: TGTGCCAGCAGATGGGACCGTAATCAGCCCCAGCATTTT. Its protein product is CASRWDRNQPQHF.

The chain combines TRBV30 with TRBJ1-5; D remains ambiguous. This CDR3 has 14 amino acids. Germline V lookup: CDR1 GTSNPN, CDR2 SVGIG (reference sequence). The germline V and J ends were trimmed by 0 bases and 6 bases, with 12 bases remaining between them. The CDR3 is CAWSVRTVGQPQHF. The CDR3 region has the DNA TGTGCCTGGAGTGTACGGACGGTTGGTCAGCCCCAGCATTTT.

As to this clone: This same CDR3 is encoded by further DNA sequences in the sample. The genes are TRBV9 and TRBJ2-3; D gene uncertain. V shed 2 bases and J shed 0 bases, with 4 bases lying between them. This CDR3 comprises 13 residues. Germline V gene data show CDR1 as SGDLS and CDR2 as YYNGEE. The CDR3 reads CASSVGSTDTQYF. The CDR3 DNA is TGTGCCAGCAGCGTTGGCAGCACAGATACGCAGTATTTT.

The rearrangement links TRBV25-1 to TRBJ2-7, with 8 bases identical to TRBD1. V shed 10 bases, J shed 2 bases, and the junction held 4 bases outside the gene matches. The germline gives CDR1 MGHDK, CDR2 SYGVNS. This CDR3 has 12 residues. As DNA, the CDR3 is TGTGCCACCGGGACAGGCGCCTACGAGCAGTACTTC. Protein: CATGTGAYEQYF.

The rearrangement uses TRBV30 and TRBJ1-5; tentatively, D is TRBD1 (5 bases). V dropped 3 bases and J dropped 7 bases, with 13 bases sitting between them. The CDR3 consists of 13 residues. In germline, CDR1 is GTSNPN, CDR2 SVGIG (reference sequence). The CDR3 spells CAWSATRGQPQHF. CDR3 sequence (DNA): TGTGCCTGGAGCGCAACCCGGGGGCAGCCCCAGCATTTT.

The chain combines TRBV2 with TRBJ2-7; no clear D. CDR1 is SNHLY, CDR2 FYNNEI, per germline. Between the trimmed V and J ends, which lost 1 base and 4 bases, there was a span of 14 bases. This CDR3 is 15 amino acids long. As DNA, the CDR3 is TGTGCCAGCAGTGAAGGGTCTACAGCTGTGTACGAGCAGTACTTC. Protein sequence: CASSEGSTAVYEQYF. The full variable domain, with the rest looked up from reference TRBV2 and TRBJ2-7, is EPEVTQTPSHQVTQMGQEVILRCVPISNHLYFYWYRQILGQKVEFLVSFYNNEISEKSEIFDDQFSVERPDGSNFTLKIRSTKLEDSAMYFCASSEGSTAVYEQYFGPGTRLTVT.

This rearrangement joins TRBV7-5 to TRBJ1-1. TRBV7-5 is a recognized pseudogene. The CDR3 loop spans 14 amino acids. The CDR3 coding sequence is TGTGCCAGAAGCTCCCCCACCGGGAACACTGAAGCTTTCTTT. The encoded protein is CARSSPTGNTEAFF.

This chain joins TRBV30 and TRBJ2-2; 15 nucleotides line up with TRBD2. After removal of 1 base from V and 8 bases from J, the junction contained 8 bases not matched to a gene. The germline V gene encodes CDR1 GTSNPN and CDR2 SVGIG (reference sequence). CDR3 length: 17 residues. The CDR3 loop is CAWSDYRTSGRGGELFF. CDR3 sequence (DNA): TGTGCCTGGAGTGACTATCGGACTAGCGGGAGGGGAGGGGAGCTGTTTTTT.

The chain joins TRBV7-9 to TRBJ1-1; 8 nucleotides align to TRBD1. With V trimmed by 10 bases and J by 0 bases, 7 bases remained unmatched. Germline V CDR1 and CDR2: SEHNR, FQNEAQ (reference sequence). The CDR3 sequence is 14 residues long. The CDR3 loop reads CATTPGQVNTEAFF. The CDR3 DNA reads TGTGCCACTACACCGGGACAGGTGAACACTGAAGCTTTCTTT.

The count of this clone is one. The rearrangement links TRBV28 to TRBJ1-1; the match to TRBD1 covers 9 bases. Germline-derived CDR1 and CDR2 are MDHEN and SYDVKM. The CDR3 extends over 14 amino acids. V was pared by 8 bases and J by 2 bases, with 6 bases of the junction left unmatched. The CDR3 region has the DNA TGTGCCAGCCGAGGGACAGGGATTAACACTGAAGCTTTCTTT. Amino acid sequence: CASRGTGINTEAFF.

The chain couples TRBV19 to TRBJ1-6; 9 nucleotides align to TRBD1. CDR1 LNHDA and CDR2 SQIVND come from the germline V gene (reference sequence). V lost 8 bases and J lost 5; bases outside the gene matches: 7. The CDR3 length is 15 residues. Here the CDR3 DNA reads TGTGCCAGTGCCTCACAGGGGGCAAATAATTCACCCCTCCACTTT. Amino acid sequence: CASASQGANNSPLHF.

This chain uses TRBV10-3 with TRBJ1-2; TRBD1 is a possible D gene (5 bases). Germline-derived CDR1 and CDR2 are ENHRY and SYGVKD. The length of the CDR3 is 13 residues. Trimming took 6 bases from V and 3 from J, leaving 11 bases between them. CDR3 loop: CAIRPGGDYGYTF. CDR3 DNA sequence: TGTGCCATCAGACCTGGGGGGGACTATGGCTACACCTTC.

The CDR3 DNA sequence: TGTGCCAGCAGCTTTACAGGGGCTGGATACAATGAGCAGTTCTTC. This encodes CASSFTGAGYNEQFF. The rearrangement links TRBV5-6 to TRBJ2-1, with TRBD1 matching 7 bases. Germline V gene lookup returns CDR1 SGHDT and CDR2 YYEEEE. Trimming removed 2 bases from V and 4 bases from J; junction bases left unmatched: 6. The CDR3 covers 15 residues. Based on the CDR3 plus reference TRBV5-6 and TRBJ2-1, the full variable domain is DAGVTQSPTHLIKTRGQQVTLRCSPKSGHDTVSWYQQALGQGPQFIFQYYEEEERQRGNFPDRFSGHQFPNYSSELNVNALLLGDSALYLCASSFTGAGYNEQFFGPGTRLTVL.

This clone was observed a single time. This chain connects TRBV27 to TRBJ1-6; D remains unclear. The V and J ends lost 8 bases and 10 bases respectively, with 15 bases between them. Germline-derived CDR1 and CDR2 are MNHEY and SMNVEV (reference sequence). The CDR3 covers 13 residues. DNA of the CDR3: TGTGCCAGCTCGGTCACTGGCCCATCACCCCTCCACTTT. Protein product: CASSVTGPSPLHF.

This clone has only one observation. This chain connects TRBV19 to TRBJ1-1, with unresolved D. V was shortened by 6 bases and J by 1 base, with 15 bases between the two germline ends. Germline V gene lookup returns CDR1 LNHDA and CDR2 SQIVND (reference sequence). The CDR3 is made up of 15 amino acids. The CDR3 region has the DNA TGTGCCAGTAGGTGGGGAACGGCCCAGAACACTGAAGCTTTCTTT. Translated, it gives CASRWGTAQNTEAFF. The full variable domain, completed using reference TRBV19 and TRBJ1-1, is DGGITQSPKYLFRKEGQNVTLSCEQNLNHDAMYWYRQDPGQGLRLIYYSQIVNDFQKGDIAEGYSVSREKKESFPLTVTSAQKNPTAFYLCASRWGTAQNTEAFFGQGTRLTVV.

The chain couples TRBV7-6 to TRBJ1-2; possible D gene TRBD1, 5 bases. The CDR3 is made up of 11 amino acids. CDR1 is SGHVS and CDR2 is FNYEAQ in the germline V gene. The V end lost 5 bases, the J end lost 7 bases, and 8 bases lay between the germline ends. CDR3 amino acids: CASSRGGGYTF. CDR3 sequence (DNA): TGTGCCAGCAGCCGGGGGGGTGGCTACACCTTC.

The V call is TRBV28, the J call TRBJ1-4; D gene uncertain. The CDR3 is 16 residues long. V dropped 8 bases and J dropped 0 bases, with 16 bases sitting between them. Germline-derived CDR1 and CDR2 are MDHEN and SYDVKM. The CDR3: CASSKAAAATNEKLFF. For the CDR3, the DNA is TGTGCCAGCTCAAAAGCAGCGGCCGCAACTAATGAAAAACTGTTTTTT.